Listed here are 22 T cell receptor beta chains from one sample, sequenced in a study of T cell changes during pregnancy in multiple sclerosis. Sequencing was performed with immunoSEQ multiplex PCR; in TCRdb, only in-frame clones are kept and a portion is missing. This table holds some 100,000 clones, 90% to 95% found once. The starting material was peripheral blood, obtained in the second trimester of pregnancy. The receptors derive from a female donor with multiple sclerosis, enrolled in a pregnancy study.

This clone was detected only a few times. The V gene is TRBV5-1, the J gene TRBJ2-3; TRBD1 matches 7 bases. Germline CDR1 SGHRS, CDR2 YFSETQ. The CDR3 loop spans 16 amino acids. Losses at the gene ends were 4 bases for V and 3 bases for J; bases not matched to a gene: 11. The CDR3 DNA reads TGCGCCAGCAGCGTGACAGGGACACTCCCAACAGATACGCAGTATTTT. This sequence encodes CASSVTGTLPTDTQYF.

The V and J genes are TRBV19 and TRBJ2-7; 9 bases map to TRBD1. Germline V gene sequence: CDR1 LNHDA, CDR2 SQIVND (reference sequence). The CDR3 length is 15 residues. V dropped 6 bases and J dropped 3; count of bases not matched to a gene: 9. The CDR3 spells CASSTTGGRLYEQYF. CDR3 DNA sequence: TGTGCCAGTAGCACGACAGGGGGAAGACTCTACGAGCAGTACTTC.

The CDR3 nucleotides read TGTGCCATCAGTGAGGACAGGGGGCAGGAAAAACTGTTTTTT. Its translation: CAISEDRGQEKLFF. The chain couples TRBV10-3 to TRBJ1-4, with 10 bases matching TRBD1. Germline loops: CDR1 ENHRY, CDR2 SYGVKD. There are 14 residues in the CDR3. J gave up 8 bases and V 2 bases, and 2 bases lay outside the gene matches.

This clone was found many times. The gene calls are TRBV6-4 and TRBJ2-1, with TRBD2 matching over 13 bases. Germline CDR1 and CDR2: MRHNA and SNTAGT. The CDR3 spans 15 residues. After removal of 4 bases from V and 5 bases from J, the junction contained 2 bases not matched to a gene. The CDR3 here is CASSVGTSGDNEQFF. In nucleotides, the CDR3 is TGTGCCAGCAGTGTAGGGACTAGCGGGGACAATGAGCAGTTCTTC.

The gene calls are TRBV6-1 and TRBJ1-1; 7 bases align to TRBD1. The junction had 9 bases not matched to a gene; V was cut back by 6 bases and J by 11 bases. The CDR3 runs to 12 residues. Germline CDR1 reads MNHNS; CDR2 reads SASEGT. CDR3 protein: CASSRTGPGAFF. DNA for the CDR3: TGTGCCAGCAGCCGGACAGGTCCTGGGGCTTTCTTT.

The CDR3 nucleotides read TGCGCCAGCAGCTCCGGGACAGGCGGCGCCTATGGCTACACCTTC. Encoded protein: CASSSGTGGAYGYTF. J is TRBJ1-2 and V is TRBV5-1; 8 bases line up with TRBD1. The length of the CDR3 is 15 residues. V trimming: 3 bases; J trimming: 4 bases; junction bases outside the gene matches: 8. Germline values: CDR1 SGHRS, CDR2 YFSETQ.

V gene TRBV5-4 combines with J gene TRBJ2-2, with TRBD1 matching 10 bases. The germline V gene has CDR1 SGHNT and CDR2 YYREEE (reference sequence). Germline trimming cut 3 bases from V and 3 bases from J; bases unmatched to any gene: 5. The CDR3 is 16 residues long. For the CDR3, the DNA is TGTGCCAGCAGCTCTGGGACAGGGGTCTACACCGGGGAGCTGTTTTTT. Translating it yields CASSSGTGVYTGELFF.

The chain carries TRBV5-1 and TRBJ1-1, with 10 positions matching TRBD1. CDR3 length: 17 residues. CDR1 and CDR2 from the germline V gene are SGHRS and YFSETQ. After removal of 0 bases from V and 6 bases from J, the junction contained 11 bases not matched to a gene. The DNA for the CDR3 is TGCGCCAGCAGCTTGGGGGGTTCGGGACAGGGGACGGCTGAAGCTTTCTTT. It specifies CASSLGGSGQGTAEAFF. Together with reference TRBV5-1 and TRBJ1-1, the CDR3 gives the full variable domain: KAGVTQTPRYLIKTRGQQVTLSCSPISGHRSVSWYQQTPGQGLQFLFEYFSETQRNKGNFPGRFSGRQFSNSRSEMNVSTLELGDSALYLCASSLGGSGQGTAEAFFGQGTRLTVV.

This sequence joins TRBV28 and TRBJ2-1, with 10 bases identical to TRBD2. Germline trimming cut 8 bases from V and 6 bases from J; bases unmatched to any gene: 7. From germline, CDR1 is MDHEN and CDR2 SYDVKM. This CDR3 spans 14 amino acids. CDR3 DNA: TGTGCCAGCGAGCAGCGGGGGGGGCTCAATGAGCAGTTCTTC. This codes for CASEQRGGLNEQFF.

The V and J genes are TRBV27 and TRBJ1-4, with D possibly TRBD1 on 5 matching bases. Germline values: CDR1 MNHEY, CDR2 SMNVEV (reference sequence). Trimming stripped 5 bases from V and 0 bases from J, with 13 bases between. This CDR3 region has 16 residues. As DNA, the CDR3 is TGTGCCAGCAGTCCCTACCCGACAGCAACTAATGAAAAACTGTTTTTT. It specifies CASSPYPTATNEKLFF.

The chain recombines TRBV5-1 with TRBJ1-2; tentative D call: TRBD1 (6 bases). The CDR3 is 15 residues long. V lost 0 bases and J 3 bases, leaving 12 bases between the germline ends. Germline V lookup: CDR1 SGHRS, CDR2 YFSETQ. CDR3 residues: CASSLDPQGDYGYTF. In DNA, the CDR3 is TGCGCCAGCAGCTTGGATCCACAGGGCGACTATGGCTACACCTTC.

This clone has just one count. The gene calls are TRBV5-8 and TRBJ1-3; no reliable D call. Germline CDR1 is SGHTS and CDR2 is YDEGEE. CDR3 length: 14 residues. Trimming left V 1 base short and J 4 bases short, with 9 bases between. This chain's CDR3 is CASSLRREGNTIYF. DNA for the CDR3: TGTGCCAGCAGCTTGCGTCGGGAAGGAAACACCATATATTTT.

The V gene is TRBV5-8, the J gene TRBJ2-7; D gene uncertain. V shed 2 bases and J shed 2 bases, with 8 bases lying between them. This CDR3 is built from 13 residues. Per germline, CDR1 SGHTS and CDR2 YDEGEE. CDR3: CASSLWAAYEQYF. The CDR3 nucleotides are TGTGCCAGCAGCTTATGGGCCGCCTACGAGCAGTACTTC.

Here the CDR3 DNA reads TGTGCCAGCAGCAACGGACAAATGAACACTGAAGCTTTCTTT. Its protein is CASSNGQMNTEAFF. The chain recombines TRBV7-6 with TRBJ1-1, with D possibly TRBD1 on 5 matching bases. The V gene's germline CDR1 is SGHVS and CDR2 FNYEAQ. The CDR3 spans 14 residues. V gave up 5 bases and J gave up 0 bases, with 10 bases separating them.

This chain joins TRBV5-4 and TRBJ2-3, with 7 bases that match TRBD2. Germline V gene data show CDR1 as SGHNT and CDR2 as YYREEE (reference sequence). This CDR3 comprises 18 residues. Losses at the gene ends were 0 bases for V and 1 base for J; bases not matched to a gene: 11. The DNA for the CDR3 is TGTGCCAGCAGCTTGGGGCCTAGCGGTCACGGGGGCACAGATACGCAGTATTTT. This codes for CASSLGPSGHGGTDTQYF.

V gene TRBV7-9 combines with J gene TRBJ1-2, with 9 bases aligning to TRBD1. Per germline, CDR1 SEHNR and CDR2 FQNEAQ (reference sequence). Trimming took 5 bases from V and 8 from J; bases not matched to a gene: 9. This CDR3 comprises 14 residues. The CDR3 region is CASSLGGQGWGYTF. Here the CDR3 DNA reads TGTGCCAGCAGCCTGGGGGGACAGGGCTGGGGCTACACCTTC. The full variable domain, with the rest looked up from reference TRBV7-9 and TRBJ1-2, is DTGVSQNPRHKITKRGQNVTFRCDPISEHNRLYWYRQTLGQGPEFLTYFQNEAQLEKSRLLSDRFSAERPKGSFSTLEIQRTEQGDSAMYLCASSLGGQGWGYTFGSGTRLTVV.

The chain combines TRBV21-1 with TRBJ1-5. TRBV21-1 is designated a pseudogene. This CDR3 contains 16 residues. The CDR3 loop reads CASIPPGVHSNQPQHF. CDR3 sequence (DNA): TGTGCCAGCATCCCCCCGGGGGTCCATAGCAATCAGCCCCAGCATTTT.

The chain recombines TRBV2 with TRBJ1-1; 10 bases fit TRBD1. This CDR3 is 16 amino acids long. The germline CDR1 and CDR2 sequences are SNHLY and FYNNEI. V was clipped by 8 bases and J by 0 bases; unmatched bases: 9. Here the CDR3 reads CASLRDRGGLNTEAFF. As DNA, the CDR3 is TGTGCCAGCCTCCGGGACAGGGGAGGTCTGAACACTGAAGCTTTCTTT.

This clone came up once. The chain carries TRBV7-2 and TRBJ2-1; D might be TRBD2 (5 bases). The CDR3 consists of 13 residues. Deletions cut 5 bases from V and 1 base from J, with 6 bases between. Germline V CDR1 and CDR2: SGHTA, FQGNSA. The DNA of the CDR3 is TGTGCCAGCAGCCGGGAATCCTACAATGAGCAGTTCTTC. Protein product: CASSRESYNEQFF.

In this sample, this clone turned up a few times. The chain employs TRBV30 and TRBJ1-4, with no clear D. Trimming took off 0 bases at V and 10 bases at J, with 6 bases between the two ends. The CDR3 consists of 11 residues. Germline V gives CDR1 GTSNPN, CDR2 SVGIG (reference sequence). For the CDR3, the DNA is TGTGCCTGGAGTGTAAACAGAAAACTGTTTTTT. Translation gives CAWSVNRKLFF.

The gene calls are TRBV6-1 and TRBJ2-5, with a weak D call TRBD1 (5 bases). The CDR3 is 15 residues long. Germline V lookup: CDR1 MNHNS, CDR2 SASEGT. V was pared by 6 bases and J by 1 base, with 15 bases between. DNA of the CDR3: TGTGCCAGCAGAGACATGAGACAGTTCCAAGAGACCCAGTACTTC. It specifies CASRDMRQFQETQYF.

The chain uses TRBV5-1 and TRBJ2-2, with TRBD2 as a possible D gene (5 bases). V gave up 0 bases and J gave up 7 bases, with 16 bases separating them. This CDR3 spans 16 amino acids. Germline V gene sequence: CDR1 SGHRS, CDR2 YFSETQ. The CDR3 nucleotides read TGCGCCAGCAGCTTGGGGTCTAGCAGCGGTCTCGGGGAGCTGTTTTTT. This translates into CASSLGSSSGLGELFF. Full variable domain (remainder filled in from reference TRBV5-1 and TRBJ2-2): KAGVTQTPRYLIKTRGQQVTLSCSPISGHRSVSWYQQTPGQGLQFLFEYFSETQRNKGNFPGRFSGRQFSNSRSEMNVSTLELGDSALYLCASSLGSSSGLGELFFGEGSRLTVL.